A selection of T cell receptor beta chains follows, all from one sample in a study of beta chain features in type 1 diabetes. Profiled with immunoSEQ multiplex PCR; TCRdb holds only in-frame clones, not every one. The profile shows about 640,000 clones, approximately 13% of them singletons. Input material: naive CD4+ T cells from blood. All receptors come from a man in his thirties or forties with type 1 diabetes. Each CDR3 is given with its conserved first and last residue. The order of the fields is D gene, J gene, clone size, V gene, CDR3 DNA, CDR3 protein. A D gene is named only where the DNA matches it firmly. The listing skips clone size in some rows; elsewhere it reads once, few, many or a size class.

. TRBJ1-1 . TRBV7-2 TGTGCCAGCAGCTTAGATCAGCGCCGGCGAGCTTTCTTT CASSLDQRRRAFF
. TRBJ1-2 few TRBV5-1 TGCGCCAGCAGCTTGGCGAAGGAATATGGCTACACCTTC CASSLAKEYGYTF
TRBD1 TRBJ2-7 few TRBV29-1 TGCAGCGTTGCGGGACAGGGGTCCTACGAGCAGTACTTC CSVAGQGSYEQYF
TRBD1 TRBJ1-1 . TRBV7-9 TGTGCCAGCAGCTCCCGCCGACAGGGGCAGAACACTGAAGCTTTCTTT CASSSRRQGQNTEAFF
TRBD1 TRBJ2-2 . TRBV5-1 TGCGCCAGCAGCCCGGGGACAGTGAACACCGGGGAGCTGTTTTTT CASSPGTVNTGELFF
. TRBJ2-5 few TRBV5-5 TGTGCCAGCAGCCCCCGTGGGGCCGACGATCGGGAGACCCAGTACTTC CASSPRGADDRETQYF
TRBD2 TRBJ2-7 . TRBV18 TGTGCCAGCTCACCGCCCCCTTCTACTAGCGGTTACTCCTACGAGCAGTACTTC CASSPPPSTSGYSYEQYF
. TRBJ1-2 . TRBV4-3 TGCGCCAGCAGCCAAGATGGTCCTCGAACCGCTAACTATGGCTACACCTTC CASSQDGPRTANYGYTF
TRBD1 TRBJ1-5 . TRBV30 TGTGCCTGGAGTGGTCCCGGGACAGGCAATCAGCCCCAGCATTTT CAWSGPGTGNQPQHF
TRBD1 TRBJ1-5 few TRBV10-3 TGTGCCATCAGCCATGACAGGGGTCCGGGAATTCAGCCCCAGCATTTT CAISHDRGPGIQPQHF
. TRBJ1-4 few TRBV30 TGTGCCTGGAGTTCCGCGTCCGGGACACGGGATGAAAAACTGTTTTTT CAWSSASGTRDEKLFF
TRBD2 TRBJ2-2 few TRBV19 TGTGCCAGTAGTCGGGGGGCGAACACCGGGGAGCTGTTTTTT CASSRGANTGELFF
. TRBJ1-5 . TRBV19 TGTGCCAGTAGTATTCCCCAAGGGGGCAATCAGCCCCAGCATTTT CASSIPQGGNQPQHF
. TRBJ2-3 few TRBV6-1 TGTGCCAGCAGGCCGGACGAGATGGATACGCAGTATTTT CASRPDEMDTQYF
. TRBJ2-5 . TRBV5-6 TGTGCCAGCAGCTTGCAACACAGCGGAGAGACCCAGTACTTC CASSLQHSGETQYF
TRBD1 TRBJ2-7 few TRBV7-9 TGTGCCAGCGCCCCAAGTGGGACAGACTACGAGCAGTACTTC CASAPSGTDYEQYF